A selection of T cell receptor beta chains follows, all from one sample in a study of blood T cell repertoires in COVID-19. Measured with immunoSEQ multiplex PCR; TCRdb has only the in-frame clones, and not every one. Here the sample spans some 110,000 clones, around 83% being singletons. Input material: peripheral blood. The source is a woman of 80 years or more with COVID-19, enrolled during active disease. The CDR3 runs from the conserved cysteine through the conserved F or W. Each record gives: V gene, J gene, CDR3 protein.

TRBV5-4,TRBJ1-1,CASSSRQGNTEAFF
TRBV6-5,TRBJ2-7,CASRVGQLLSNEQYF
TRBV5-4,TRBJ2-7,CASSLEVAASYEQYF
TRBV7-9,TRBJ1-4,CASSAPGLAEKLFF
TRBV4-3,TRBJ1-6,CASSQDASSSYNSPLHF
TRBV19,TRBJ2-2,CASSTYSSNTGELFF
TRBV14,TRBJ1-1,CASSVFGTPNTEAFF
TRBV5-1,TRBJ1-5,CASSLNGDSNQPQHF
TRBV27,TRBJ2-3,CASSLPLTTPSTDTQYF
TRBV4-2,TRBJ2-7,CASSQGGLRDEQYF
TRBV18,TRBJ2-7,CASSSSQITYEQYF
TRBV9,TRBJ2-1,CASSVIAGGSHNEQFF
TRBV28,TRBJ2-7,CASSSTGTYYEQYF
TRBV27,TRBJ1-1,CASSLSRNTEAFF
TRBV27,TRBJ1-5,CASLPKTGVNQPQHF
TRBV7-2,TRBJ1-3,CASSLSRDSGNTIYF
TRBV2,TRBJ1-6,CASSATGGLSSLHF
TRBV19,TRBJ1-3,CASIAPVSGNTIYF
TRBV6-5,TRBJ1-1,CAIKTGQMNTEAFF
TRBV16,TRBJ1-4,CASSQSIQSTNEKLFF
TRBV27,TRBJ1-4,CASSIGALNEKLFF
TRBV6-5,TRBJ2-1,CASSSQEDYDEQFF
TRBV2,TRBJ2-7,CASSESNIFSNEQYF
TRBV9,TRBJ1-2,CASSVGDINNYGYTF
TRBV2,TRBJ1-3,CASIRRGDSGNTIYF
TRBV2,TRBJ2-3,CASRESSGSGTDTQYF
TRBV2,TRBJ2-3,CASSEAGGTQYF
TRBV7-9,TRBJ2-2,CASSLSLGTTNTGELFF
TRBV6-5,TRBJ1-2,CATGQGGYGYTF
TRBV15,TRBJ2-1,CATSREQGTYNEQFF
TRBV6-2/TRBV6-3,TRBJ2-5,CASSSAGWEETQYF
TRBV7-8,TRBJ2-1,CASSLVTDPYNEQFF
TRBV7-2,TRBJ1-1,CASSFGTPNTEAFF
TRBV12-3/TRBV12-4,TRBJ2-7,CASSFRGAYEQYF
TRBV6-2/TRBV6-3,TRBJ1-1,CASSYRVNTEAFF
TRBV19,TRBJ1-5,CASRTGGFGQPQHF
TRBV25-1,TRBJ1-5,CASSGQNNQPQHF
TRBV11-2,TRBJ2-2,CASRTSFGTGELFF
TRBV5-1,TRBJ1-1,CASSLDRANEAFF
TRBV7-2,TRBJ2-2,CASSPGLAPGELFF
TRBV6-6,TRBJ1-4,CASSERSGGLRTSTNEKLFF
TRBV28,TRBJ1-2,CASRVPGTHYGYTF
TRBV3-1/TRBV3-2,TRBJ2-6,CASSQGRLTGGANVLTF
TRBV6-6,TRBJ2-7,CASSYTGELSYEQYF
TRBV28,TRBJ2-5,CASSLSSQGETQYF
TRBV19,TRBJ2-5,CASSIPGGGPETQYF
TRBV28,TRBJ1-5,CASLWGTGGNQPQHF
TRBV28,TRBJ2-7,CASSSVAGGQVRYEQYF
TRBV7-8,TRBJ2-5,CASSPGLIGETQYF
TRBV25-1,TRBJ2-5,CASSELRQETQYF